The TCR beta chain under discussion was sequenced for a study of T cell changes during pregnancy in multiple sclerosis. The V segment lost 2 bases and the J segment 3 bases; nucleotides outside the gene matches: 7. The length of the CDR3 is 16 residues. From germline, CDR1 is SGHTA and CDR2 FQGTGA. This clone was observed once. Generated by immunoSEQ multiplex PCR, the TCRdb table keeps only in-frame clones and is missing some. The sample lists about 57,000 clones, 75% to 95% occurring once. The chain couples TRBV7-3 to TRBJ2-5, with 9 bases lining up with TRBD1. The receptor comes from a female donor in good health, enrolled as a control in a pregnancy study. Here the sequenced sample was peripheral blood, taken after pregnancy. This chain's CDR3 is CASSLLGQGGKETQYF. The CDR3 bases are TGTGCCAGCAGCTTATTGGGACAGGGAGGGAAAGAGACCCAGTACTTC. Drawing the rest from reference TRBV7-3 and TRBJ2-5, the complete variable domain is GAGVSQTPSNKVTEKGKYVELRCDPISGHTALYWYRQSLGQGPEFLIYFQGTGAADDSGLPNDRFFAVRPEGSVSTLKIQRTERGDSAVYLCASSLLGQGGKETQYFGPGTRLLVL.